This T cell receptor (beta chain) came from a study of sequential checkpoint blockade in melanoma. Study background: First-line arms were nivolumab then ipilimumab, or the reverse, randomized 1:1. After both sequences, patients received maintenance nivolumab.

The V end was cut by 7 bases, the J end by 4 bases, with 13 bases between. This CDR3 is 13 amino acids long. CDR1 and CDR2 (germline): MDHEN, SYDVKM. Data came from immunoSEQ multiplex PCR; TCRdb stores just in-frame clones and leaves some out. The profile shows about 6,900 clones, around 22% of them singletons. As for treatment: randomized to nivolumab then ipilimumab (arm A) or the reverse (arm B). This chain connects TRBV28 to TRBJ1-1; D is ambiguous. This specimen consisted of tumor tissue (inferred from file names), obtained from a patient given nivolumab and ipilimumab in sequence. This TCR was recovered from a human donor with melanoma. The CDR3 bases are TGTGCCAGCACCCGACGGCGAGGCACTGAAGCTTTCTTT. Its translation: CASTRRRGTEAFF.